The subject of this entry is one TCR beta chain. The antigen is not known. This sample was included in a study of T cell responses to AZD1222 COVID-19 vaccine. Study-wide findings and caveats: Two AZD1222 doses significantly raised spike-specific TCR breadth and depth over controls.

Sequencing was performed with immunoSEQ multiplex PCR; in TCRdb, only in-frame clones are kept and a portion is missing. The sample lists 150,000 to 170,000 clones, roughly nine tenths occurring once. The CDR3 has 14 amino acids. Germline V gives CDR1 SNHLY, CDR2 FYNNEI. V dropped 8 bases and J dropped 8; count of bases not matched to a gene: 9. V usage is TRBV2 and J usage is TRBJ1-4; 9 bases map to TRBD1. This TCR came from an adult in good health. The specimen comprised peripheral blood, sampled on day 0 of MenACWY control vaccination. The DNA of the CDR3 is TGTGCCAGCCAGATGGGACAGGGCGCGGAAAAACTGTTTTTT. Protein product: CASQMGQGAEKLFF.